The 17 T cell receptor beta chains below come from one sample, sequenced in a study of cytomegalovirus exposure and HLA in healthy donors. The PCR made use of 60 Vbeta and 13 Jbeta primers. Using immunoSEQ multiplex PCR, the repertoire was profiled, and TCRdb retains in-frame clones only, with some absent. This table has about 160,000 clones, 80% to 85% appearing once. The sequencing input was PBMCs. Receptors originate from a man aged 18 to 30 in good health and CMV-seronegative.

This clone was counted once. V is TRBV5-1 and J is TRBJ1-1; D is uncertain. Germline CDR1 reads SGHRS; CDR2 reads YFSETQ. The CDR3 runs to 14 residues. V was shortened by 0 bases and J by 1 base, with 7 bases between the two germline ends. The CDR3 sequence: CASSLARPNTEAFF. The CDR3 bases are TGCGCCAGCAGCTTGGCCAGGCCGAACACTGAAGCTTTCTTT.

The chain couples TRBV5-1 to TRBJ1-2; D is uncertain. Between the trimmed V and J ends, which lost 2 bases and 7 bases, there was a span of 12 bases. The CDR3 runs 13 residues. Looked up from germline, CDR1 is SGHRS and CDR2 is YFSETQ. The CDR3 DNA is TGCGCCAGCAGCTTAGCCGGGGTGGGTGGCTACACCTTC. Translating gives CASSLAGVGGYTF.

This clone showed up just once. The V call is TRBV9, the J call TRBJ2-1; 9 positions agree with TRBD1. The junction had 7 bases not matched to a gene; V was cut back by 4 bases and J by 5 bases. The CDR3 has 15 residues. The germline gives CDR1 SGDLS, CDR2 YYNGEE. CDR3 residues: CASSLGQGIHNEQFF. The CDR3, as DNA: TGTGCCAGCAGCTTAGGACAGGGGATCCACAATGAGCAGTTCTTC.

This chain connects TRBV10-3 to TRBJ2-1; D is undetermined. Germline-derived CDR1 and CDR2 are ENHRY and SYGVKD. The CDR3 is made up of 11 amino acids. Trimming shortened V by 7 bases and J by 3 bases, and 4 bases separated the two germline ends. The CDR3 nucleotides are TGTGCCATCACTAGCTACAATGAGCAGTTCTTC. Translation: CAITSYNEQFF.

This clone was observed once. This chain connects TRBV30 to TRBJ1-3; D unclear. CDR3 length: 13 residues. Trimming left V 3 bases short and J 4 bases short, with 10 bases between. Germline values: CDR1 GTSNPN, CDR2 SVGIG (reference sequence). The CDR3 DNA follows: TGTGCCTGGAGAGAACTAAACGGAAACACCATATATTTT. This translates into CAWRELNGNTIYF.

V and J are TRBV5-8 and TRBJ1-6, with TRBD1 as a possible D gene (5 bases). The CDR3 spans 14 residues. Germline V gene sequence: CDR1 SGHTS, CDR2 YDEGEE. V lost 0 bases and J lost 13, with 14 bases in between. This CDR3 is CASSLVPSGGPLHF. The DNA for the CDR3 is TGTGCCAGCAGCTTGGTACCTAGCGGGGGGCCCCTCCACTTT.

The rearrangement joins TRBV2 to TRBJ1-5; 9 nucleotides agree with TRBD1. Per germline, CDR1 SNHLY and CDR2 FYNNEI. The V segment lost 6 bases and the J segment 1 base; nucleotides outside the gene matches: 13. This CDR3 region has 18 residues. This CDR3 is CASSERQGEVRSNQPQHF. The CDR3 DNA follows: TGTGCCAGCAGCGAGAGACAGGGGGAGGTTCGGAGCAATCAGCCCCAGCATTTT.

The V and J genes are TRBV7-7 and TRBJ1-5; weak D call: TRBD1 (6 bases). The CDR3 has 18 amino acids. Trimming removed 2 bases at V and 2 bases at J, with 19 bases between. Germline V gives CDR1 SSHAT, CDR2 FNYEAQ (reference sequence). The CDR3 here is CASSLRFRQDKGNQPQHF. CDR3 in DNA: TGTGCCAGCAGCTTAAGGTTTAGACAGGACAAGGGCAATCAGCCCCAGCATTTT.

This chain links TRBV5-4 with TRBJ1-2; D remains unclear. CDR3 length: 12 amino acids. CDR1 is SGHNT, CDR2 YYREEE, per germline (reference sequence). Trimming cost V 5 bases and J 3 bases, with 8 bases left between them. CDR3 nucleotide sequence: TGTGCCAGCAGGGCCGAGGACTATGGCTACACCTTC. This encodes CASRAEDYGYTF.

The chain uses TRBV7-6 and TRBJ2-3; 13 bases are a match to TRBD2. CDR1 SGHVS and CDR2 FNYEAQ come from the germline V gene. The CDR3 runs 15 residues. V dropped 3 bases and J dropped 6; count of bases not matched to a gene: 3. CDR3 residues: CASSFTSGGVDTQYF. In DNA form, the CDR3 reads TGTGCCAGCAGCTTCACTAGCGGGGGGGTTGATACGCAGTATTTT.

The chain combines TRBV13 with TRBJ2-1; 9 bases are a match to TRBD1. J was trimmed by 4 bases and V by 6 bases; bases with no gene match: 7. The CDR3 consists of 15 residues. Germline V gene data show CDR1 as PRHDT and CDR2 as FYEKMQ (reference sequence). The CDR3 loop is CASSYTGGAYNEQFF. The CDR3 DNA is TGTGCCAGCAGTTACACAGGGGGCGCATACAATGAGCAGTTCTTC.

CDR3 DNA sequence: TGCAGCGTGTTGACTACCTACAATGAGCAGTTCTTC. Translating it yields CSVLTTYNEQFF. V and J are TRBV29-1 and TRBJ2-1; TRBD2 is a possible D gene (5 bases). This CDR3 spans 12 amino acids. V shed 6 bases and J shed 2 bases, with 8 bases lying between them. The germline CDR1 and CDR2 sequences are SQVTM and ANQGSEA.

CDR3 sequence (DNA): TGTGCCAGCAGCTTGCCTAGCCTTCCCTACGAGCAGTACTTC. Translation: CASSLPSLPYEQYF. The chain links TRBV5-4 to TRBJ2-5; weak D call: TRBD2 (5 bases). TRBJ2-7 matches the DNA end more closely, so the J call is doubtful. CDR3 length: 14 amino acids. Germline V gene data show CDR1 as SGHNT and CDR2 as YYREEE (reference sequence).

This chain uses TRBV6-1 with TRBJ1-6; 9 nucleotides align to TRBD1. The CDR3 length is 14 residues. V lost 4 bases, J lost 7 bases, and 2 bases stayed unmatched. Germline assignment: CDR1 MNHNS and CDR2 SASEGT. The CDR3 nucleotides are TGTGCCAGCAGTGCAACAGGGGGCAATTCACCCCTCCACTTT. It yields the protein CASSATGGNSPLHF.

V and J are TRBV28 and TRBJ1-2; a weak D match, TRBD1 (6 bases). The ends were cut back, 6 bases at V and 7 bases at J, with 12 bases in the middle. The CDR3 is 12 amino acids. Germline-derived CDR1 and CDR2 are MDHEN and SYDVKM. CDR3 nucleotides: TGTGCCAGCAGAGCACAGGGATCTGGCTACACCTTC. Translating it yields CASRAQGSGYTF.

The chain joins TRBV4-1 to TRBJ2-5, with D possibly being TRBD1 (7 bases). This CDR3 is built from 16 residues. V was pared by 5 bases and J by 9 bases, with 25 bases between. Looked up from germline, CDR1 is MGHRA and CDR2 is YSYEKL. The chain's CDR3 is CASSSNPTGKRGSQYF. The CDR3 DNA reads TGCGCCAGCAGCTCAAACCCGACAGGGAAACGGGGGTCCCAGTACTTC.

The V and J genes are TRBV5-1 and TRBJ2-5; D gene unclear. With 0 bases removed from V and 1 base from J, the gap between germline ends came to 7 bases. Germline CDR1 and CDR2: SGHRS and YFSETQ. The CDR3 extends over 14 amino acids. CDR3 nucleotide sequence: TGCGCCAGCAGCTTGGAACACCTCCAAGAGACCCAGTACTTC. This codes for CASSLEHLQETQYF.